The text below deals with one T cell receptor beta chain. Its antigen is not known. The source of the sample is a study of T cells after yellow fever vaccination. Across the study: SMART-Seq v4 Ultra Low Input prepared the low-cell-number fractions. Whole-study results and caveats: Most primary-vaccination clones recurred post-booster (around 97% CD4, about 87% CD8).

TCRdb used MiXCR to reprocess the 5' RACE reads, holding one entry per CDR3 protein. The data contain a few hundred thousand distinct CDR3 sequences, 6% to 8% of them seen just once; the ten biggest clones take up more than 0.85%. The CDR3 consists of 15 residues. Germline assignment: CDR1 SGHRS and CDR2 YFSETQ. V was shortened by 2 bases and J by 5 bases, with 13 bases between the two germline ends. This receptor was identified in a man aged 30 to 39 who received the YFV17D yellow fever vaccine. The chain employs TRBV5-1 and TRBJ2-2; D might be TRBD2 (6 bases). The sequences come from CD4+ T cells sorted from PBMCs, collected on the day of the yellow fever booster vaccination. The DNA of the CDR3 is TGCGCCAGCAGCTTCGGGGGAGTCGGTACCGGGGAGCTGTTTTTT. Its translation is CASSFGGVGTGELFF.